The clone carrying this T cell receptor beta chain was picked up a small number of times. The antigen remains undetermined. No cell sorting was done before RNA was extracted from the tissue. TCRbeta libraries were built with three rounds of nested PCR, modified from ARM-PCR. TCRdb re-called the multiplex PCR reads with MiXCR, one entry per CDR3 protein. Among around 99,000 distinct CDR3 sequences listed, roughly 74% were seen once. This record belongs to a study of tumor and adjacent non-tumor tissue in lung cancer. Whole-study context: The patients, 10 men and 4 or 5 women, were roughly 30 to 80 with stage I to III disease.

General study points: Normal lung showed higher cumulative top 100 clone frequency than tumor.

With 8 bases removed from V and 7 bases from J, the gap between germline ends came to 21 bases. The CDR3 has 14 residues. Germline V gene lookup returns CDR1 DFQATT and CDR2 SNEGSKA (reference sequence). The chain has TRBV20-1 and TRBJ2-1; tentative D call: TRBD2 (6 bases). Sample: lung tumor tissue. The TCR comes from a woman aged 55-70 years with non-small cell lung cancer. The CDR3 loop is CSTGAPGLVNEQFF. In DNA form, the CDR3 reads TGCAGTACTGGAGCCCCGGGACTGGTTAATGAGCAGTTCTTC.